Listed below are T cell receptor beta chains from one sample, sequenced in a study of blood T cell repertoires in COVID-19. Sequencing used immunoSEQ multiplex PCR; TCRdb keeps in-frame clones, though not all of them. The table shows approximately 70,000 clones, with about 70% occurring only once. What was sequenced was peripheral blood. Every receptor here comes from a woman in her 70s with acute or convalescent COVID-19. The CDR3 runs from the conserved cysteine through the conserved F or W. D genes are given only for firm matches. Part of the rows lack a size; the others show once, few, many or a class for expanded clones.

j_call v_call clone_size d_call cdr3_nt cdr3_aa
TRBJ1-1 TRBV19 - - TGTGCCAGTAGCAACCACGCCGAACCAGGGGAAGCTTTCTTT CASSNHAEPGEAFF
TRBJ1-6 TRBV6-5 few TRBD1 TGTGCCAGCAGTTACGACAGGGTTTCACCCCTCCACTTT CASSYDRVSPLHF
TRBJ2-1 TRBV11-3 - - TGTGCCAGCAGCTCTGGCAGTTACAATGAGCAGTTCTTC CASSSGSYNEQFF
TRBJ1-5 TRBV7-8 - TRBD1 TGTGCCAGCAGCCGACCAGGGGGACTTAGCAATCAGCCCCAGCATTTT CASSRPGGLSNQPQHF
TRBJ2-2 TRBV9 - - TGTGCCAGCAGCCCCAGGGGGACGGGAGTTGCCGGGGAGCTGTTTTTT CASSPRGTGVAGELFF
TRBJ2-7 TRBV29-1 - TRBD2 TGCAGCGTTGACCTAACGGGGGGGGGCCCCGCGCAGTACTTC CSVDLTGGGPAQYF
TRBJ2-1 TRBV6-6 - TRBD2 TGTGCCAGCAGTCCCGCCCGACTAGCGGGAGGCTTAATTGGAAAACGCAATGAGCAGTTCTTC CASSPARLAGGLIGKRNEQFF
TRBJ2-5 TRBV7-2 - TRBD2 TGTGCCAGCAGCTTAGACGGGAGCGGGGGGGGCAAGACCCAGTACTTC CASSLDGSGGGKTQYF
TRBJ1-1 TRBV29-1 - - TGCAGCGTCGGAAACCCAGGGGAAGCTTTCTTT CSVGNPGEAFF
TRBJ1-4 TRBV2 once - TGTGCCAGCACCCCGGAGCAGGGTAATGAAAAACTGTTTTTT CASTPEQGNEKLFF
TRBJ1-4 TRBV2 - - TGTGCCAGCAAATGGACAACAACTAATGAAAAACTGTTTTTT CASKWTTTNEKLFF
TRBJ2-7 TRBV27 - - TGTGCCAGCAGCCGAGGCGGGACAGCTTCCTACGAGCAGTACTTC CASSRGGTASYEQYF
TRBJ1-2 TRBV2 - TRBD1 TGTGCCAGCAGTGAAATGACAGGGGCAGGGTATGGCTACACCTTC CASSEMTGAGYGYTF
TRBJ1-1 TRBV19 - - TGTGCCAGTAGGCCTCCTTGGGGAGGGAACACTGAAGCTTTCTTT CASRPPWGGNTEAFF
TRBJ1-2 TRBV5-1 - - TGCGCCAGCAGCTTGGAGGAGCCCCGGGTCAATGGCTACACCTTC CASSLEEPRVNGYTF
TRBJ1-6 TRBV3-1/TRBV3-2 - TRBD1 TGTGCCAGCAGCCAACTCCGGGACAGGGGGAGCTCCTATAATTCACCCCTCCACTTT CASSQLRDRGSSYNSPLHF
TRBJ2-4 TRBV28 few - TGTGCCAGCAGTCCAGGGAAGGGGGACATTCAGTACTTC CASSPGKGDIQYF
TRBJ2-5 TRBV6-2/TRBV6-3 - TRBD2 TGTGCCAGCAGTCTTAAAGCGGCTAGCGGGGCCGCCCGAGGGACCCAGTACTTC CASSLKAASGAARGTQYF
TRBJ1-5 TRBV5-1 - TRBD1 TGCGCCAGCAGCCGGACAGGGGGGAATCAGCCCCAGCATTTT CASSRTGGNQPQHF
TRBJ2-1 TRBV19 - - TGTGCCAGTAGTAGCAGGGTAACAGAAAAGGAGCAGTTCTTC CASSSRVTEKEQFF
TRBJ1-1 TRBV3-1/TRBV3-2 - - TGTGCCAGCAGCCCCCCAGCGAGGGGGAATGACGAAGCTTTCTTT CASSPPARGNDEAFF
TRBJ2-3 TRBV5-4 once - TGTGCCAGCAGCTTGGGAAGCCTCCAGGATGCGCAGTATTTT CASSLGSLQDAQYF
TRBJ2-7 TRBV28 - TRBD2 TGTGCCAGCAGTGCACCTACTAGCGGGAGCTCCTACGAGCAGTACTTC CASSAPTSGSSYEQYF
TRBJ1-1 TRBV2 few - TGTGCCAGCACTGAGACGACAGTCACTGAAGCTTTCTTT CASTETTVTEAFF
TRBJ1-1 TRBV5-8 - - TGTGCCAGCAGGTTGACTGCGGGGGGCAACACTGAAGCTTTCTTT CASRLTAGGNTEAFF
TRBJ1-5 TRBV28 - - TGTGCCAGCAGTTTATCGAGCTACCCTAGCAATCAGCCCCAGCATTTT CASSLSSYPSNQPQHF
TRBJ1-2 TRBV30 - - TGTGCCTGGAGTGTTGGTTCAGGGGTCGCTGGCTACACCTTC CAWSVGSGVAGYTF
TRBJ2-4 TRBV19 - - TGTGCCAGTAGCGGGTCCCTAGCCAAAAACATTCAGTACTTC CASSGSLAKNIQYF
TRBJ1-2 TRBV11-1 - - TGTGCCAGCAGCTTAAACAGATTCTATGGCTACACCTTC CASSLNRFYGYTF
TRBJ1-1 TRBV9 - - TGTGCCAGCAGCGTAAAAGCTCCAGACAAGAACACTGAAGCTTTCTTT CASSVKAPDKNTEAFF
TRBJ1-6 TRBV28 - TRBD1 TGTGCCAGCAGTTTGGTGGACAGGGGGCCCTTGGCACCCCTCCACTTT CASSLVDRGPLAPLHF
TRBJ2-3 TRBV5-1 - TRBD1 TGCGCCAGCAGCTCTGGGGACTCCGGGACAGGGGGGTATTTT CASSSGDSGTGGYF
TRBJ1-4 TRBV19 - TRBD1 TGTGCCAGTATGGAGGAAGGACAGGGGAGCGAAAAACTGTTTTTT CASMEEGQGSEKLFF
TRBJ2-2 TRBV20-1 - TRBD1 TGCAGTGCTAGTTCCCTCTTGACAGGGGCGAACACCGGGGAGCTGTTTTTT CSASSLLTGANTGELFF
TRBJ2-2 TRBV6-4 - - TGTGCCAGCAGTGTCCGAGGGACCGGGGAGCTGTTTTTT CASSVRGTGELFF
TRBJ1-1 TRBV7-9 - - TGTGCCAGCAGCTTAGGCGGGGTCACTGAAGCTTTCTTT CASSLGGVTEAFF
TRBJ1-6 TRBV6-5 few TRBD1 TGTGCCAGCAGCGTACAGGGGCCGGGAAATTCACCCCTCCACTTT CASSVQGPGNSPLHF
TRBJ1-2 TRBV28 - TRBD1 TGTGCCAGCAGTTTACGCCGGGACAGGGGGCAAGGCTACACCTTC CASSLRRDRGQGYTF
TRBJ2-3 TRBV4-1 - - TGCGCCAGCAGCCAAGAGGTTTTGCTCGGCGGGGCCACAGATACGCAGTATTTT CASSQEVLLGGATDTQYF
TRBJ1-4 TRBV29-1 - - TGCAGCGTTGAACAGGGAGAAAAACTGTTTTTT CSVEQGEKLFF
TRBJ1-1 TRBV7-6 once TRBD1 TGTGCCAGCAGCATCGAGACAGGGGCCTCTTGGACTGAAGCTTTCTTT CASSIETGASWTEAFF
TRBJ2-3 TRBV5-1 once - TGCGCCAGCAGCAATCCCCCACTCATGGCGGTTAACACAGATACGCAGTATTTT CASSNPPLMAVNTDTQYF